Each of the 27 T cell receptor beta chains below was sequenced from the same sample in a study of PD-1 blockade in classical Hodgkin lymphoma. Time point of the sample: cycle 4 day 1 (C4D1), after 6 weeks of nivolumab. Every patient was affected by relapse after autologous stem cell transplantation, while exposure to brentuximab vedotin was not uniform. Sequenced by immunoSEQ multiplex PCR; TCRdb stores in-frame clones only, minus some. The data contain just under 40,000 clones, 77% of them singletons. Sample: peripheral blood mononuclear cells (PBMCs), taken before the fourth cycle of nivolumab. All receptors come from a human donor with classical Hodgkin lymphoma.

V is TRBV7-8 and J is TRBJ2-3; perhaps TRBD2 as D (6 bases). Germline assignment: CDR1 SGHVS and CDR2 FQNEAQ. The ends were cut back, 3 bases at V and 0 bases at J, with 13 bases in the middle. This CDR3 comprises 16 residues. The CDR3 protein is CASSLGRGQSTDTQYF. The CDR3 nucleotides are TGTGCCAGCAGCTTGGGGCGGGGTCAAAGCACAGATACGCAGTATTTT.

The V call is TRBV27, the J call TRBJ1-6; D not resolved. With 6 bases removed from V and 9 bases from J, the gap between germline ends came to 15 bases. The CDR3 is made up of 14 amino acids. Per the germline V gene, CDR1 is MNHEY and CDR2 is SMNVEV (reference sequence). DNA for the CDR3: TGTGCCAGCAGGACGAGGCTTGGAAGTTCACCCCTCCACTTT. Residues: CASRTRLGSSPLHF.

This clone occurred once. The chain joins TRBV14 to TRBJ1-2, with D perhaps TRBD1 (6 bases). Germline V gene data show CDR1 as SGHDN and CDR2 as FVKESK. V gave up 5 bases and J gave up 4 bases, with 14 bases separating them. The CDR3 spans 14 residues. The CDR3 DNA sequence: TGTGCCAGCAGCGCTATGGGGGGCGGCTATGGCTACACCTTC. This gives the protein CASSAMGGGYGYTF.

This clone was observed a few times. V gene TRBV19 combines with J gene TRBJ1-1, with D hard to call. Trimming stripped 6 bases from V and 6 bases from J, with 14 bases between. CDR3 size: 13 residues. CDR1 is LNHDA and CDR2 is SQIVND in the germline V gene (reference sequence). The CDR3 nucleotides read TGTGCCAGTAGCCGGACTTTTGACCCTGAAGCTTTCTTT. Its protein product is CASSRTFDPEAFF.

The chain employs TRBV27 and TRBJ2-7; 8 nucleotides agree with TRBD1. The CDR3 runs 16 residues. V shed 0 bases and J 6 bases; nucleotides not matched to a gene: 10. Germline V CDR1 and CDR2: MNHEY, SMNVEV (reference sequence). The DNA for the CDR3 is TGTGCCAGCAGTTTATCGAGGGACAGGCCCAGGGGCGAGCAGTACTTC. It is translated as CASSLSRDRPRGEQYF.

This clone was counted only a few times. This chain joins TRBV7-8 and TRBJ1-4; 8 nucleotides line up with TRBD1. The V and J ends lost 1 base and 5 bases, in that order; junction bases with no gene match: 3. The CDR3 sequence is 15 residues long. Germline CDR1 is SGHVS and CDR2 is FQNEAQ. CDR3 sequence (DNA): TGTGCCAGCAGCTTAGAATACAGGGGGAATGAAAAACTGTTTTTT. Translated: CASSLEYRGNEKLFF.

CDR3 amino acids: CATPGQVAGELFF. CDR3 nucleotides: TGTGCTACCCCGGGACAGGTGGCCGGGGAGCTGTTTTTT. V and J are TRBV15 and TRBJ2-2, with 8 bases that match TRBD1. The length of the CDR3 is 13 residues. Germline-derived CDR1 and CDR2 are LNHNV and YYDKDF (reference sequence).

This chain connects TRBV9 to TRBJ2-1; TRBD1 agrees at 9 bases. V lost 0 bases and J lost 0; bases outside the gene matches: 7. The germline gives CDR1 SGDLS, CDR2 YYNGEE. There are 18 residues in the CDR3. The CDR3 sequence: CASSVVTGGGHSYNEQFF. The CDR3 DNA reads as TGTGCCAGCAGCGTAGTAACAGGGGGCGGTCACTCCTACAATGAGCAGTTCTTC.

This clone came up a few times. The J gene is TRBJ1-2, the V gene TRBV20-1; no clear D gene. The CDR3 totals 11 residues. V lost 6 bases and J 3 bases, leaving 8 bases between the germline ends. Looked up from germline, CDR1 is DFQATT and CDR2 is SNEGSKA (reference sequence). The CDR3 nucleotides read TGCAGTGCCCCCCGGGACTATGGCTACACCTTC. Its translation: CSAPRDYGYTF.

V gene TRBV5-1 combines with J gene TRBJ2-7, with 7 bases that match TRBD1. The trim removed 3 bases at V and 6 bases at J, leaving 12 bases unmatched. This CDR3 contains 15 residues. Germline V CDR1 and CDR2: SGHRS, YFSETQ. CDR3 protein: CASSSKDRVECEQYF. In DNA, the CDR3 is TGCGCCAGCAGCTCGAAAGACAGGGTGGAGTGCGAGCAGTACTTC.

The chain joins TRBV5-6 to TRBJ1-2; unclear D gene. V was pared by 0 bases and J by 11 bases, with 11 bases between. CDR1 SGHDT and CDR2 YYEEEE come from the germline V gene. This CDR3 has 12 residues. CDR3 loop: CASSLAGYRYTF. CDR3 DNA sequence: TGTGCCAGCAGCTTGGCCGGTTATAGGTACACCTTC.

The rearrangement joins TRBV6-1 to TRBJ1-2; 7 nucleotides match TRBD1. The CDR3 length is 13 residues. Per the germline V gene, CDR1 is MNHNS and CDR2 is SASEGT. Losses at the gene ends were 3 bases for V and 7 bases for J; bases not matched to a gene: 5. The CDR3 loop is CASSETGIVGYTF. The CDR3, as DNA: TGTGCCAGCAGTGAGACAGGGATTGTTGGCTACACCTTC.

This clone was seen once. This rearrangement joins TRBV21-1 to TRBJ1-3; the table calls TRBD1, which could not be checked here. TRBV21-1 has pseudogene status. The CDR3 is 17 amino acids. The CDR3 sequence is CASSKALTGISGNTIYF. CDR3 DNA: TGTGCCAGCAGCAAAGCCCTGACAGGGATCTCTGGAAACACCATATATTTT.

CDR3 region: CASSADRGSNEQYF. Written as DNA, the CDR3 is TGTGCCAGCAGTGCTGACAGGGGGTCGAACGAGCAGTACTTC. The V call is TRBV6-1, the J call TRBJ2-7, with 9 positions matching TRBD1. Germline assignment: CDR1 MNHNS and CDR2 SASEGT. The CDR3 length is 14 residues. V lost 4 bases, J lost 5 bases, and 6 bases stayed unmatched.

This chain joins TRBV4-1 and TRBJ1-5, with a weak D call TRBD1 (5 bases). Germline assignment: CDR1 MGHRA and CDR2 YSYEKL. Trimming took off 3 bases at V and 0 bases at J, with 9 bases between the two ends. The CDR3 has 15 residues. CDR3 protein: CASSQTEYSNQPQHF. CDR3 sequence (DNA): TGCGCCAGCAGCCAGACAGAATATAGCAATCAGCCCCAGCATTTT.

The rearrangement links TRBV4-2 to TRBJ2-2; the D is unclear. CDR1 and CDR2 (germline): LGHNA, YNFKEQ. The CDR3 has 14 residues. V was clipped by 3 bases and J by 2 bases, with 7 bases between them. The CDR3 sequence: CASSHGPNTGELFF. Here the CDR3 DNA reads TGTGCCAGCAGCCATGGACCTAACACCGGGGAGCTGTTTTTT.

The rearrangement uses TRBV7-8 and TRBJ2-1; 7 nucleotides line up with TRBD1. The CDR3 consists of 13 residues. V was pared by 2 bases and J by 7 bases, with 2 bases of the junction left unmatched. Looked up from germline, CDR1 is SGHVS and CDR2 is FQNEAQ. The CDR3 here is CASSLNRGNEQFF. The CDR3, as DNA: TGTGCCAGCAGCTTAAACAGGGGAAATGAGCAGTTCTTC.

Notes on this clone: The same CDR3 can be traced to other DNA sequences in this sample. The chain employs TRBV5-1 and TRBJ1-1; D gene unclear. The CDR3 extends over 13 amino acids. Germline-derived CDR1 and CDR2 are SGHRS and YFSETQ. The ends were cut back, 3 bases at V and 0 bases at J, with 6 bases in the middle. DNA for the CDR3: TGCGCCAGCAGCTCGACACTGAACACTGAAGCTTTCTTT. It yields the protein CASSSTLNTEAFF. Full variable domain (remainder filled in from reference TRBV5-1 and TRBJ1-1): KAGVTQTPRYLIKTRGQQVTLSCSPISGHRSVSWYQQTPGQGLQFLFEYFSETQRNKGNFPGRFSGRQFSNSRSEMNVSTLELGDSALYLCASSSTLNTEAFFGQGTRLTVV.

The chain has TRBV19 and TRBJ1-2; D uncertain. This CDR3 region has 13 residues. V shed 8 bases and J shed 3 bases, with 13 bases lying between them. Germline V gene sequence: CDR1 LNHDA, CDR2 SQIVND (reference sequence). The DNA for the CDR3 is TGTGCCAGTGCGAAGGAGCAGTACTATGGCTACACCTTC. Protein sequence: CASAKEQYYGYTF.

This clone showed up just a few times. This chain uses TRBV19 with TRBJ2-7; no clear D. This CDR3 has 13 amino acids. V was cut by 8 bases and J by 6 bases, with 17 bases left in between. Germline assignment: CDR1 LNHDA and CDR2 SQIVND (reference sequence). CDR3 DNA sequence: TGTGCCAGTGCCCGGACGGGCTGGGGCGAGCAGTACTTC. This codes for CASARTGWGEQYF.

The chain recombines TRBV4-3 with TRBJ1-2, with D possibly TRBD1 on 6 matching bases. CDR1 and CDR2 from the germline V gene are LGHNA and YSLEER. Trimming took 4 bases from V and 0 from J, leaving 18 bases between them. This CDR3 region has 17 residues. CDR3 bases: TGCGCCAGCAGCCCTGGATGGGGGGCACCAGCTAACTATGGCTACACCTTC. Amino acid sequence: CASSPGWGAPANYGYTF.

This CDR3 is CASSLDLNSPLHF. CDR3 DNA: TGTGCCAGCAGCTTAGACCTAAATTCACCCCTCCACTTT. This chain links TRBV7-2 with TRBJ1-6; D not certain. The CDR3 is made up of 13 amino acids. With 1 base removed from V and 7 bases from J, the gap between germline ends came to 5 bases. Germline assignment: CDR1 SGHTA and CDR2 FQGNSA.

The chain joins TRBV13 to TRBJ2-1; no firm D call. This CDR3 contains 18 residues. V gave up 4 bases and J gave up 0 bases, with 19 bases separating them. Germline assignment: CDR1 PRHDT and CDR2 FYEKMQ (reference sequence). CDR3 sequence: CASSSQPPGPFSYNEQFF. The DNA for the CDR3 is TGTGCCAGCAGCTCTCAGCCACCCGGACCCTTCTCCTACAATGAGCAGTTCTTC.

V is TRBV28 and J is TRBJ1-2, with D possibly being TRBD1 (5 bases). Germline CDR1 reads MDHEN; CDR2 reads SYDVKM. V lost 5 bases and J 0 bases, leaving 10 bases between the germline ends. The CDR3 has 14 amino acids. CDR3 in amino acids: CASSRDRANYGYTF. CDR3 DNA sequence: TGTGCCAGCAGTCGAGACAGAGCTAACTATGGCTACACCTTC.

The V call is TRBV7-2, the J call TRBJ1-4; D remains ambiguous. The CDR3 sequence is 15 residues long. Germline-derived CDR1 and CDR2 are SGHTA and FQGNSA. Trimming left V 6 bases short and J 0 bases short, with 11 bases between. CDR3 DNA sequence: TGTGCCAGCAGTCAGCCGCGAGCAACTAATGAAAAACTGTTTTTT. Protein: CASSQPRATNEKLFF.

The CDR3 is CASSVRDSYSPLHF. Here the CDR3 DNA reads TGTGCCAGCAGCGTCCGGGACAGCTATTCACCCCTCCACTTT. The chain has TRBV9 and TRBJ1-6, with 7 bases lining up with TRBD1. The CDR3 length is 14 residues. CDR1 and CDR2 from the germline V gene are SGDLS and YYNGEE. The V segment lost 2 bases and the J segment 8 bases; nucleotides outside the gene matches: 4.

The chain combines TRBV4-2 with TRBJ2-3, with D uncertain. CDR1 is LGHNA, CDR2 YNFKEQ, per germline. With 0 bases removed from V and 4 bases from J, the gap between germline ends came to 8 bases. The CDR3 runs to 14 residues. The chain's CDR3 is CASSQDLGADTQYF. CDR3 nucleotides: TGTGCCAGCAGCCAAGATTTGGGCGCAGATACGCAGTATTTT.